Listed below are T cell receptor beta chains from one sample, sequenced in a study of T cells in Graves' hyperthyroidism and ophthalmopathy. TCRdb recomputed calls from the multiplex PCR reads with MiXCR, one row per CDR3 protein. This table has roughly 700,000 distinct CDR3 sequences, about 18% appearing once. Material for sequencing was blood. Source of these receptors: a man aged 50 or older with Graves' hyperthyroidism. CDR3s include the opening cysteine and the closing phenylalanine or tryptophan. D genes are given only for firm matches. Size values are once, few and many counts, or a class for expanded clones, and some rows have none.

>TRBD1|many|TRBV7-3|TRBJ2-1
CASSLARGFNEQFF
TGTGCCAGCAGCTTAGCCAGGGGGTTTAATGAGCAGTTCTTC
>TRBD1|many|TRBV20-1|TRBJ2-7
CSASDRGYEQYF
TGCAGTGCTAGTGACAGGGGCTACGAGCAGTACTTC
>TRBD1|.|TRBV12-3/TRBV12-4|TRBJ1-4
CASGAQGAGLGEKLFF
TGTGCCAGCGGAGCGCAGGGGGCTGGTTTGGGTGAAAAACTGTTTTTT
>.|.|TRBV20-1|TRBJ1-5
CSARDETANNQPQHF
TGCAGTGCTAGAGATGAGACAGCTAACAATCAGCCCCAGCATTTT
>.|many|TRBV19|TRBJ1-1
CASSEGATQKTQAFF
TGTGCCAGTAGTGAAGGGGCAACCCAAAAAACCCAAGCTTTCTTT
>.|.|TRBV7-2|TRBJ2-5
CASSRLGRGGWETQYF
TGTGCCAGCAGCCGCTTGGGCAGGGGTGGGTGGGAGACCCAGTACTTC
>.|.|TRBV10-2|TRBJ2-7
CASSESAYEQYF
TGCGCCAGCAGTGAGTCTGCCTACGAGCAGTACTTC
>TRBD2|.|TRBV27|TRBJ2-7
CASSSRTSGRAEQYF
TGTGCCAGCAGTTCTCGGACTAGCGGGAGGGCCGAGCAGTACTTC
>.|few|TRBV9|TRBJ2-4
CASSSDLREDIQYF
TGTGCCAGCAGCTCGGACCTAAGAGAGGACATTCAGTACTTC
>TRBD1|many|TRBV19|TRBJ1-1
CASTPGWGQGVFGLGEAFF
TGTGCCAGTACCCCAGGCTGGGGACAGGGGGTTTTCGGGCTCGGTGAAGCTTTCTTT
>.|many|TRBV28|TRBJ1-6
CASSLLESSYNSPLHF
TGTGCCAGCAGTTTATTAGAGAGCTCCTATAATTCACCCCTCCACTTT
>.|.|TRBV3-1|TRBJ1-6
CASREGSGRSSYNSPLHF
TGTGCCAGCAGGGAAGGGTCCGGCAGGAGCTCCTATAATTCACCCCTCCACTTT
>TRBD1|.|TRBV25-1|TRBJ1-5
CASSEDGTGSNQPQHF
TGTGCCAGCAGTGAGGATGGGACAGGGAGCAATCAGCCCCAGCATTTT
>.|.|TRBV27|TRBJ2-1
CASSLSTGVGENEQFF
TGTGCCAGCAGTTTATCCACGGGAGTGGGTGAAAATGAGCAGTTCTTC
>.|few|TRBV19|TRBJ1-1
CASNGQWNTEAFF
TGTGCCAGTAACGGACAGTGGAACACTGAAGCTTTCTTT
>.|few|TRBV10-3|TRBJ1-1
CAISDGLEAFF
TGTGCCATCAGTGATGGTCTTGAAGCTTTCTTT
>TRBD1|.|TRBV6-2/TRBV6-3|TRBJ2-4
CASSSGQGILGKNIQYF
TGTGCCAGCAGTTCGGGACAGGGAATACTAGGCAAAAACATTCAGTACTTC
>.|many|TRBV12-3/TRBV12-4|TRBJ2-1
CASSLGLELGLDEQFF
TGTGCCAGCAGTTTGGGGCTGGAGTTGGGTTTAGATGAGCAGTTCTTC
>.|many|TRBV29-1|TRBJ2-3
CSVELPGDTQYF
TGCAGCGTTGAACTCCCAGGAGATACGCAGTATTTT
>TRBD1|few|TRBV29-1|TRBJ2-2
CSVEGTGNTGELFF
TGCAGCGTTGAAGGGACAGGGAACACCGGGGAGCTGTTTTTT
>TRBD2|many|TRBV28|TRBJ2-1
CASRVAGNPTVDNEQFF
TGTGCCAGCAGGGTAGCGGGGAATCCTACTGTCGACAATGAGCAGTTCTTC
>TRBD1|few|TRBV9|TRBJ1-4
CASSGTGDEKLFF
TGTGCCAGCAGCGGGACAGGGGATGAAAAACTGTTTTTT
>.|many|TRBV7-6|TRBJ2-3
CASSLERTDTQYF
TGTGCCAGCAGCTTAGAACGAACAGATACGCAGTATTTT
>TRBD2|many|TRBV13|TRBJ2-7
CASSLYGTSGFYEQYF
TGTGCCAGCAGCTTATACGGGACTAGCGGATTCTACGAGCAGTACTTC
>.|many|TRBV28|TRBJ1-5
CASSPGKGPNQPQHF
TGTGCCAGCAGTCCAGGGAAAGGTCCCAATCAGCCCCAGCATTTT
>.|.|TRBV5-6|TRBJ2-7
CASSMDGAYEQYF
TGTGCCAGCAGCATGGACGGAGCCTACGAGCAGTACTTC
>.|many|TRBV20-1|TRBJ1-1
CSARGARGRNTEAFF
TGCAGTGCTAGAGGGGCGCGGGGAAGGAACACTGAAGCTTTCTTT
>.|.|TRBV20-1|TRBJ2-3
CSARDRPGTQYF
TGCAGTGCTAGAGATCGGCCGGGTACGCAGTATTTT
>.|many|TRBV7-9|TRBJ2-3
CASSLSTSTDTQYF
TGTGCCAGCAGTTTGTCGACTAGCACAGATACGCAGTATTTT
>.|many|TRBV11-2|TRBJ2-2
CASSLVATNTGELFF
TGTGCCAGCAGCTTAGTAGCGACGAACACCGGGGAGCTGTTTTTT
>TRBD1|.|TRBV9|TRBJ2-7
CASSVTGAGEQYF
TGTGCCAGCAGCGTAACAGGGGCGGGCGAGCAGTACTTC
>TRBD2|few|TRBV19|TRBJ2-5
CASTGLAEETQYF
TGTGCCAGTACCGGACTAGCAGAAGAGACCCAGTACTTC
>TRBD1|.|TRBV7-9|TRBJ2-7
CASSRQGVYEQYF
TGTGCCAGCAGCCGACAGGGAGTCTACGAGCAGTACTTC
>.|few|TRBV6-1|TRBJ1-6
CAITTPEALHF
TGTGCCATTACTACCCCGGAAGCCCTCCACTTT
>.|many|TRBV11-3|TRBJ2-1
CASSLYGNYNEQFF
TGTGCCAGCAGCTTGTACGGGAATTACAATGAGCAGTTCTTC
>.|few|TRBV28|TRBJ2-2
CASNPWAGALTGELFF
TGTGCCAGCAACCCCTGGGCAGGGGCCCTCACCGGGGAGCTGTTTTTT
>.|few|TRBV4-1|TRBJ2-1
CASSRSGSMYNEQFF
TGCGCCAGCAGCCGTTCAGGGAGTATGTACAATGAGCAGTTCTTC
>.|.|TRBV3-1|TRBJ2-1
CASSQGPTYNEQFF
TGTGCCAGCAGCCAAGGTCCGACCTACAATGAGCAGTTCTTC
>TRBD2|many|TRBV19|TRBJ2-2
CASFPLAGHTGELFF
TGTGCCAGTTTCCCACTAGCGGGACACACCGGGGAGCTGTTTTTT
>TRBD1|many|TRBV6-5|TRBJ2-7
CASSWGQTYEQYF
TGTGCCAGCAGTTGGGGACAGACCTACGAGCAGTACTTC
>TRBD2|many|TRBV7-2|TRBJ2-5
CATPGASGRHETQYF
TGTGCCACACCTGGGGCTAGCGGGAGACACGAGACCCAGTACTTC
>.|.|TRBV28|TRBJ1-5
CASSLPPISNQPQHF
TGTGCCAGCAGTTTACCTCCCATTAGCAATCAGCCCCAGCATTTT
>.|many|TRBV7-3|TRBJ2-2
CASSTYGSTGELFF
TGTGCCAGCAGCACCTACGGCTCGACCGGGGAGCTGTTTTTT
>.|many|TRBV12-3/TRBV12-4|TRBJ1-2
CASSLTSGGYTF
TGTGCCAGCAGTTTAACCAGCGGGGGCTACACCTTC
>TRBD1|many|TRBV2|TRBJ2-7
CAKAGTGVYEQYF
TGTGCCAAAGCCGGGACAGGGGTTTACGAGCAGTACTTC
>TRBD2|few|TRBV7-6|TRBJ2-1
CASSFSTSGRADVYNEQFF
TGTGCCAGCAGCTTTTCTACTAGCGGGAGGGCCGATGTGTACAATGAGCAGTTCTTC
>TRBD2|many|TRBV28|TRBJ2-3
CASSSWTSGSTDTQYF
TGTGCCAGCAGTTCCTGGACTAGCGGCTCCACAGATACGCAGTATTTT
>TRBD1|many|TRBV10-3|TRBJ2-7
CAISESWDRSSYEQYF
TGTGCCATCAGTGAGTCGTGGGACAGGAGCTCCTACGAGCAGTACTTC
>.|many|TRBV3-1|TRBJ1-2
CASSHRNRAGNYGYTF
TGTGCCAGCAGCCACAGGAACAGGGCCGGGAACTATGGCTACACCTTC
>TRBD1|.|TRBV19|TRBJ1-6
CPSSTTTGGKPLHF
TGTCCCAGTAGTACCACGACAGGGGGAAAACCCCTCCACTTT
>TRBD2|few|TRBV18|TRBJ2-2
CASSRRTSGSLELFF
TGTGCCAGCTCACGCCGCACTAGCGGGAGTTTGGAGCTGTTTTTT
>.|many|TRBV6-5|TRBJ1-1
CASSYSIGTRDQQSNTEAFF
TGTGCCAGCAGTTACTCGATTGGGACACGCGACCAACAGTCTAACACTGAAGCTTTCTTT
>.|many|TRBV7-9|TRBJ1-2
CASSATGPHVYGYTF
TGTGCCAGCAGCGCAACCGGGCCTCATGTCTATGGCTACACCTTC
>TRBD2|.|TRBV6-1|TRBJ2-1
CASREQGTSGSRHEQFF
TGTGCCAGCAGGGAACAGGGGACTAGCGGGAGTAGGCATGAGCAGTTCTTC
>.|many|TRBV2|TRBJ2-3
CASSGNVDTQYF
TGTGCCAGCAGTGGGAACGTAGATACGCAGTATTTT
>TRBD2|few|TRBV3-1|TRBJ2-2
CASSQLLAGDATGELFF
TGTGCCAGCAGCCAATTGCTAGCGGGAGATGCCACCGGGGAGCTGTTTTTT
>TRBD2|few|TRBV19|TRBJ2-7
CASSVGLARGSEQYF
TGTGCCAGTAGTGTCGGACTAGCGAGAGGAAGCGAGCAGTACTTC
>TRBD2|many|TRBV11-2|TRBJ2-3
CASSSLAGAEVTQYF
TGTGCCAGCAGCTCATTAGCGGGAGCCGAGGTAACGCAGTATTTT
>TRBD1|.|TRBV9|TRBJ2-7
CTSSVTGAYEQYF
TGTACCAGCAGCGTAACAGGGGCCTACGAGCAGTACTTC